This T cell receptor beta chain is from a study of Graves' ophthalmopathy and Graves' hyperthyroidism. Study information: If no ophthalmopathy appeared within 18 months of follow-up, hyperthyroidism was termed stable. Whole-study results and caveats: In predicting ophthalmopathy progression, the model reached 70.59% sensitivity and 72% to 85% specificity. Most expanded clonotypes in thyroid above 0.001 frequency also showed up in blood.

RNA transcripts yielded amplified TCR beta CDR3 regions. A first-round RT-PCR used HTBI primers, followed by a second-round multiplex PCR. MiXCR, run by TCRdb on the multiplex PCR reads, gives a single entry per CDR3 protein. Among about 590,000 distinct CDR3 sequences, just under 40% were seen once, and the ten largest hold approximately 4.1%. In the case of this clonotype: The antigen is not known.

This sequence originates from an adult man with Graves' hyperthyroidism. Sequences were obtained from peripheral blood or thyroid tissue (not recorded which).

The CDR3 protein is CASSLLEASATDTQYF. CDR3 coding DNA: TGTGCCAGCAGCTTACTTGAGGCTAGCGCCACAGATACGCAGTATTTT. The J gene is TRBJ2-3, the V gene TRBV7-9; weak D call: TRBD2 (6 bases). Trimming removed 2 bases from V and 2 bases from J, with 14 bases in between. CDR1 and CDR2 (germline): SEHNR, FQNEAQ (reference sequence). The CDR3 is made up of 16 amino acids.